This is a list of T cell receptor beta chains from one sample in a study of beta chain features in type 1 diabetes. The method was immunoSEQ multiplex PCR; TCRdb's version includes in-frame clones alone and lacks a portion of them. The sample records about 160,000 clones, approximately 9.1% being singletons. The material sequenced was central memory CD4+ T cells from blood. These TCRs come from a woman under 40 with type 1 diabetes. The CDR3 runs from the conserved cysteine through the conserved F or W. A D gene is named only where the DNA matches it firmly. Expanded clones get a size class; other rows say once, few or many, or leave the size out.

v_gene: TRBV4-2
abundance: few
d_gene: .
j_gene: TRBJ2-6
CDR3aa: CASSLTGQTGANVLTF
CDR3nt: TGTGCCAGCAGCCTCACTGGACAGACGGGGGCCAACGTCCTGACTTTC

v_gene: TRBV23-1
abundance: .
d_gene: .
j_gene: TRBJ1-2
CDR3aa: CASSQGREGYTF
CDR3nt: TGCGCCAGCAGCCAAGGGAGAGAAGGCTACACCTTC

v_gene: TRBV18
abundance: few
d_gene: .
j_gene: TRBJ1-1
CDR3aa: CASSPSRDTEAFF
CDR3nt: TGTGCCAGCTCACCTTCAAGAGACACTGAAGCTTTCTTT

v_gene: TRBV18
abundance: many
d_gene: .
j_gene: TRBJ2-7
CDR3aa: CASSPETNEQYF
CDR3nt: TGTGCCAGCTCACCAGAGACTAACGAGCAGTACTTC

v_gene: TRBV21-1
abundance: .
d_gene: .
j_gene: TRBJ2-7
CDR3aa: CASSKGAAEQYF
CDR3nt: TGTGCCAGCAGCAAGGGCGCAGCCGAGCAGTACTTC

v_gene: TRBV15
abundance: few
d_gene: TRBD1
j_gene: TRBJ2-1
CDR3aa: CATSRDLRDSYNEQFF
CDR3nt: TGTGCCACCAGCAGAGATCTCCGGGACAGTTACAATGAGCAGTTCTTC

v_gene: TRBV28
abundance: few
d_gene: TRBD2
j_gene: TRBJ2-1
CDR3aa: CASSLFTSGSYNEQFF
CDR3nt: TGTGCCAGCAGTTTATTTACAAGCGGGAGCTACAATGAGCAGTTCTTC

v_gene: TRBV4-1
abundance: .
d_gene: .
j_gene: TRBJ1-2
CDR3aa: CASSKTGGFGYTF
CDR3nt: TGCGCCAGCAGCAAAACGGGGGGGTTTGGCTACACCTTC

v_gene: TRBV10-3
abundance: once
d_gene: .
j_gene: TRBJ2-5
CDR3aa: CAISDGREGPTQYF
CDR3nt: TGTGCCATCAGTGACGGACGAGAGGGTCCGACCCAGTACTTC

v_gene: TRBV18
abundance: few
d_gene: .
j_gene: TRBJ2-3
CDR3aa: CASSPREITSTDTQYF
CDR3nt: TGTGCCAGCTCACCTCGTGAAATAACTAGCACAGATACGCAGTATTTT

v_gene: TRBV29-1
abundance: few
d_gene: TRBD1
j_gene: TRBJ1-2
CDR3aa: CSDGQGVRYTF
CDR3nt: TGCAGCGACGGACAGGGGGTGCGCTACACCTTC

v_gene: TRBV5-1
abundance: .
d_gene: .
j_gene: TRBJ2-5
CDR3aa: CASSLVSGIAETQYF
CDR3nt: TGCGCCAGCAGCTTGGTGTCGGGAATAGCCGAGACCCAGTACTTC

v_gene: TRBV4-3
abundance: few
d_gene: TRBD2
j_gene: TRBJ2-3
CDR3aa: CASSQDASGGTQYF
CDR3nt: TGCGCCAGCAGCCAAGATGCTAGCGGCGGTACGCAGTATTTT

v_gene: TRBV5-1
abundance: few
d_gene: .
j_gene: TRBJ2-5
CDR3aa: CASSSLTGVGETQYF
CDR3nt: TGCGCCAGCAGTTCCCTTACGGGAGTAGGGGAGACCCAGTACTTC

v_gene: TRBV5-4
abundance: .
d_gene: .
j_gene: TRBJ2-3
CDR3aa: CASSGLEADTQYF
CDR3nt: TGTGCCAGTTCGGGCTTGGAGGCAGATACGCAGTATTTT

v_gene: TRBV29-1
abundance: few
d_gene: TRBD1
j_gene: TRBJ2-3
CDR3aa: CSVLSTGQGPDTQYF
CDR3nt: TGCAGCGTCCTCTCCACCGGACAGGGGCCAGATACGCAGTATTTT

v_gene: TRBV2
abundance: .
d_gene: .
j_gene: TRBJ2-1
CDR3aa: CASSLDNEQFF
CDR3nt: TGTGCCAGCAGCCTCGACAATGAGCAGTTCTTC

v_gene: TRBV4-1
abundance: few
d_gene: TRBD2
j_gene: TRBJ2-1
CDR3aa: CASSQDKWAGAAFEQFF
CDR3nt: TGCGCCAGCAGCCAAGACAAGTGGGCGGGAGCAGCGTTTGAGCAGTTCTTC

v_gene: TRBV6-5
abundance: few
d_gene: .
j_gene: TRBJ2-7
CDR3aa: CASRGRGFSTHEQYF
CDR3nt: TGTGCCAGCAGGGGAAGGGGGTTTAGTACCCACGAGCAGTACTTC

v_gene: TRBV7-3
abundance: .
d_gene: TRBD2
j_gene: TRBJ2-1
CDR3aa: CASSLTRSSGREGEQFF
CDR3nt: TGTGCCAGCAGCTTAACGAGATCTAGCGGGAGGGAGGGTGAGCAGTTCTTC

v_gene: TRBV19
abundance: .
d_gene: TRBD1
j_gene: TRBJ2-3
CDR3aa: CASSMGDRGYSTDTQYF
CDR3nt: TGTGCCAGTAGTATGGGCGACAGGGGCTATAGCACAGATACGCAGTATTTT

v_gene: TRBV4-1
abundance: .
d_gene: .
j_gene: TRBJ2-7
CDR3aa: CASSRSSVEMGREQYF
CDR3nt: TGCGCCAGCAGTAGGTCTAGCGTCGAAATGGGACGCGAGCAGTACTTC

v_gene: TRBV30
abundance: .
d_gene: .
j_gene: TRBJ1-1
CDR3aa: CAWKFYLDTEAFF
CDR3nt: TGTGCCTGGAAGTTCTATCTGGACACTGAAGCTTTCTTT

v_gene: TRBV30
abundance: .
d_gene: .
j_gene: TRBJ1-4
CDR3aa: CAWNRDPNEKLFF
CDR3nt: TGTGCCTGGAACAGGGATCCTAATGAAAAACTGTTTTTT

v_gene: TRBV28
abundance: few
d_gene: TRBD1
j_gene: TRBJ2-3
CDR3aa: CASSSLGEQGVTDTQYF
CDR3nt: TGTGCCAGCAGTTCGCTCGGCGAACAGGGGGTCACAGATACGCAGTATTTT

v_gene: TRBV30
abundance: few
d_gene: TRBD1
j_gene: TRBJ1-2
CDR3aa: CAWTSSQGAGEGYTF
CDR3nt: TGTGCCTGGACTTCCTCACAGGGGGCCGGGGAAGGCTACACCTTC

v_gene: TRBV6-5
abundance: .
d_gene: .
j_gene: TRBJ1-2
CDR3aa: CASSSTGYGYTF
CDR3nt: TGTGCCAGCAGCTCCACAGGGTATGGCTACACCTTC

v_gene: TRBV9
abundance: .
d_gene: .
j_gene: TRBJ2-5
CDR3aa: CASSVGGKETQYF
CDR3nt: TGTGCCAGCAGCGTAGGAGGTAAAGAGACCCAGTACTTC

v_gene: TRBV6-6
abundance: few
d_gene: TRBD1
j_gene: TRBJ2-3
CDR3aa: CASKSGQGPDTQYF
CDR3nt: TGTGCCAGCAAATCGGGACAGGGCCCAGATACGCAGTATTTT

v_gene: TRBV7-9
abundance: many
d_gene: TRBD2
j_gene: TRBJ2-1
CDR3aa: CASSRPLAGGPNEQFF
CDR3nt: TGTGCCAGCAGCAGGCCCCTAGCGGGAGGGCCCAATGAGCAGTTCTTC